These 24 T cell receptor beta chains were sequenced from one sample in a study of cytotoxic CD8 clonotypes in ibrutinib-treated CLL. Libraries were prepared by immunoSEQ multiplex PCR; TCRdb keeps only in-frame clonotypes and omits some of them. Seen here are hundreds of thousands of clones, 70% observed once, and the top ten hold 15%. The sample here was PBMCs, taken after 24 months of ibrutinib treatment. The receptors originated from a human donor with chronic lymphocytic leukemia.

V usage is TRBV19 and J usage is TRBJ2-7, with TRBD2 as a possible D gene (6 bases). This CDR3 has 15 amino acids. V was shortened by 8 bases and J by 4 bases, with 21 bases between the two germline ends. Germline V gene sequence: CDR1 LNHDA, CDR2 SQIVND (reference sequence). CDR3 DNA: TGTGCCAGTCGTGACCCCGGGAGCGGGCCATACGAGCAGTACTTC. The encoded protein is CASRDPGSGPYEQYF. Based on the CDR3 plus reference TRBV19 and TRBJ2-7, the full variable domain is DGGITQSPKYLFRKEGQNVTLSCEQNLNHDAMYWYRQDPGQGLRLIYYSQIVNDFQKGDIAEGYSVSREKKESFPLTVTSAQKNPTAFYLCASRDPGSGPYEQYFGPGTRLTVT.

This chain joins TRBV5-1 and TRBJ2-1, with 7 bases fitting TRBD2. V lost 8 bases and J lost 2; bases outside the gene matches: 10. Germline-derived CDR1 and CDR2 are SGHRS and YFSETQ. CDR3 length: 15 amino acids. CDR3 in DNA: TGCGCCAGTGGCACCCGGGAGGCAACCTACAATGAGCAGTTCTTC. This codes for CASGTREATYNEQFF.

In its sample, this clone was seen a few times. The chain combines TRBV7-3 with TRBJ1-1; D is ambiguous. Looked up from germline, CDR1 is SGHTA and CDR2 is FQGTGA. Between the trimmed V and J ends, which lost 5 bases and 5 bases, there was a span of 12 bases. The CDR3 totals 13 residues. The DNA for the CDR3 is TGTGCCAGCAGCCCGGGCCCGGGAACTGAAGCTTTCTTT. As protein: CASSPGPGTEAFF.

The rearrangement links TRBV6-6 to TRBJ2-7; D not resolved. V lost 2 bases and J 7 bases, leaving 12 bases between the germline ends. CDR1 is MNHNY and CDR2 is SVGAGI in the germline V gene (reference sequence). The CDR3 runs 13 residues. CDR3 sequence reads: CASSYPSLGEQYF. The CDR3 bases are TGTGCCAGCAGTTACCCGTCGTTGGGGGAGCAGTACTTC.

The chain joins TRBV7-8 to TRBJ2-3; 11 bases agree with TRBD2. CDR1 and CDR2 (germline): SGHVS, FQNEAQ. The junction had 5 bases not matched to a gene; V was cut back by 5 bases and J by 1 base. The CDR3 spans 16 residues. Here the CDR3 reads CASSGRTSGRTDTQYF. The CDR3 nucleotides are TGTGCCAGCAGCGGCCGGACTAGCGGGCGCACAGATACGCAGTATTTT.

This clone came up a few times. V gene TRBV23-1 combines with J gene TRBJ2-7; D ambiguous. TRBV23-1 is noted as an ORF with a role that remains uncertain. The CDR3 sequence is 14 residues long. V lost 6 bases and J 3 bases, leaving 15 bases between the germline ends. CDR3 loop: CASSQTGSNYEQYF. CDR3 DNA: TGCGCCAGCAGCCAGACCGGATCCAACTACGAGCAGTACTTC.

This clone was seen a handful of times. The V gene is TRBV5-4, the J gene TRBJ2-5; D possibly matches TRBD1 or TRBD2 (5 bases each). Germline V lookup: CDR1 SGHNT, CDR2 YYREEE (reference sequence). This CDR3 comprises 15 residues. Trimming removed 0 bases from V and 2 bases from J, with 11 bases in between. CDR3 loop: CASSLAGDGQETQYF. The CDR3 DNA is TGTGCCAGCAGCTTGGCCGGGGACGGACAAGAGACCCAGTACTTC.

V is TRBV15 and J is TRBJ1-2, with D possibly matching TRBD1 (6 bases). The V and J ends lost 2 bases and 3 bases respectively, with 13 bases between them. Germline V CDR1 and CDR2: LNHNV, YYDKDF (reference sequence). The CDR3 loop spans 15 amino acids. CDR3 residues: CATSRMGKGDYGYTF. Written as DNA, the CDR3 is TGTGCCACCAGCAGAATGGGGAAGGGGGACTATGGCTACACCTTC.

Only a few counts were recorded for this clone. This chain links TRBV30 with TRBJ1-5; 9 nucleotides agree with TRBD1. From germline, CDR1 is GTSNPN and CDR2 SVGIG (reference sequence). V dropped 3 bases and J dropped 3; count of bases not matched to a gene: 6. The CDR3 spans 15 residues. The CDR3 DNA reads TGTGCCTGGAGGGCAAGGACAGGGGACAATCAGCCCCAGCATTTT. It yields the protein CAWRARTGDNQPQHF.

The chain couples TRBV5-1 to TRBJ2-3; possibly TRBD2 for D (6 bases). CDR1 is SGHRS and CDR2 is YFSETQ in the germline V gene. Trimming removed 5 bases from V and 2 bases from J, with 12 bases in between. CDR3 length: 14 residues. As DNA, the CDR3 is TGCGCCAGCAGTTTTGGCGGGATCACAGATACGCAGTATTTT. The encoded protein is CASSFGGITDTQYF.

This rearrangement joins TRBV18 to TRBJ2-7; 10 nucleotides align to TRBD2. Germline CDR1 KGHSH, CDR2 LQKENI. The CDR3 runs to 16 residues. After removal of 6 bases from V and 5 bases from J, the junction contained 13 bases not matched to a gene. The CDR3 loop is CASSQMTVAGGHEQYF. CDR3 in DNA: TGTGCCAGCTCTCAAATGACTGTAGCGGGAGGACACGAGCAGTACTTC.

To note about this clone: The sample has other DNA sequences that encode this CDR3 too. The V gene is TRBV7-6, the J gene TRBJ1-1; possible D gene TRBD1, 5 bases. CDR1 is SGHVS and CDR2 is FNYEAQ in the germline V gene. The CDR3 extends over 13 amino acids. Trimming pared 3 bases from V and 2 bases from J, leaving 7 bases between. The CDR3 region is CASSLGENTEAFF. The DNA of the CDR3 is TGTGCCAGCAGCTTGGGGGAAAACACTGAAGCTTTCTTT.

This sequence joins TRBV7-6 and TRBJ2-7; D gene ambiguous. Germline V CDR1 and CDR2: SGHVS, FNYEAQ. The CDR3 runs to 11 residues. V shed 8 bases and J shed 3 bases, with 8 bases lying between them. CDR3 in amino acids: CASVNDYEQYF. The CDR3 nucleotides are TGTGCCAGCGTGAATGACTACGAGCAGTACTTC.

CDR3 DNA sequence: TGCGCCAGCAGCCAAGAGAGACTAGCGACAATAAGTGAGCAGTTCTTC. This gives the protein CASSQERLATISEQFF. The chain carries TRBV4-1 and TRBJ2-1; 8 nucleotides match TRBD2. CDR1 is MGHRA and CDR2 is YSYEKL in the germline V gene. The CDR3 length is 16 residues. J gave up 9 bases and V 0 bases, and 10 bases lay outside the gene matches.

The gene calls are TRBV9 and TRBJ1-4; D is possibly TRBD1 (6 bases). V dropped 0 bases and J dropped 4 bases, with 13 bases sitting between them. The CDR3 consists of 16 residues. Per the germline V gene, CDR1 is SGDLS and CDR2 is YYNGEE. The CDR3 loop reads CASSVEGGAGNEKLFF. Here the CDR3 DNA reads TGTGCCAGCAGCGTAGAGGGGGGCGCGGGTAATGAAAAACTGTTTTTT.

The chain combines TRBV9 with TRBJ2-7, with a weak D call TRBD2 (7 bases). CDR3 size: 12 residues. Germline V lookup: CDR1 SGDLS, CDR2 YYNGEE. Trimming shortened V by 7 bases and J by 6 bases, and 14 bases separated the two germline ends. CDR3: CASGPGGLEQYF. CDR3 DNA: TGTGCCAGCGGCCCGGGGGGCCTCGAGCAGTACTTC.

The count of this clone is one. The chain's CDR3 is CASSSRPGQGSGYTF. The CDR3 nucleotides are TGTGCCAGCAGCTCCCGGCCGGGACAGGGAAGTGGCTACACCTTC. The V and J genes are TRBV7-2 and TRBJ1-2, with 9 bases that match TRBD1. There are 15 residues in the CDR3. Losses at the gene ends were 4 bases for V and 7 bases for J; bases not matched to a gene: 10. Germline V gives CDR1 SGHTA, CDR2 FQGNSA.

This clone appeared once. This chain joins TRBV18 and TRBJ2-3; D perhaps matches TRBD2 (6 bases). This CDR3 region has 14 residues. Germline loops: CDR1 KGHSH, CDR2 LQKENI. The V gene lost 3 bases and the J gene lost 4 bases, with 11 bases spanning the gap. The CDR3 DNA follows: TGTGCCAGCTCACCGAACAGACTAGCAGATACGCAGTATTTT. Residues: CASSPNRLADTQYF.

The V and J genes are TRBV2 and TRBJ2-1; 7 nucleotides line up with TRBD2. There are 13 residues in the CDR3. V shed 7 bases and J 9 bases; nucleotides not matched to a gene: 9. Germline assignment: CDR1 SNHLY and CDR2 FYNNEI. The chain's CDR3 is CASKRRESSEQFF. The DNA of the CDR3 is TGTGCCAGCAAGAGGCGGGAGAGTAGTGAGCAGTTCTTC.

This chain links TRBV28 with TRBJ1-1, with D possibly matching TRBD1 (6 bases). Trimming removed 3 bases from V and 9 bases from J, with 14 bases in between. The CDR3 spans 13 residues. Germline V gene lookup returns CDR1 MDHEN and CDR2 SYDVKM. The CDR3 sequence is CASSFRGPDQAFF. The CDR3, as DNA: TGTGCCAGCAGTTTCAGGGGCCCCGACCAAGCTTTCTTT.

The chain links TRBV6-5 to TRBJ2-7; TRBD2 might be the D (6 bases). This CDR3 spans 15 amino acids. The V and J ends lost 5 bases and 7 bases respectively, with 21 bases between them. Germline V gives CDR1 MNHEY, CDR2 SVGAGI. In DNA, the CDR3 is TGTGCCAGCAGTAAACTCTCCGGGTCCGCGGGAGAGCAGTACTTC. Translation gives CASSKLSGSAGEQYF.

The chain combines TRBV7-9 with TRBJ2-5; 9 bases align to TRBD2. The CDR3 length is 14 residues. After removal of 5 bases from V and 3 bases from J, the junction contained 4 bases not matched to a gene. Germline-derived CDR1 and CDR2 are SEHNR and FQNEAQ (reference sequence). Written as DNA, the CDR3 is TGTGCCAGCAGCACTAGCGGGTACGAAGAGACCCAGTACTTC. It yields the protein CASSTSGYEETQYF.

This chain links TRBV6-5 with TRBJ2-1; maybe TRBD2 (6 bases). The CDR3 contains 15 residues. Trimming left V 6 bases short and J 0 bases short, with 12 bases between. The germline V gene has CDR1 MNHEY and CDR2 SVGAGI. The CDR3 loop is CASSRGTSSYNEQFF. The CDR3 nucleotides are TGTGCCAGCAGCCGGGGGACCAGCTCCTACAATGAGCAGTTCTTC.

V is TRBV9 and J is TRBJ2-5, with 10 bases aligning to TRBD1. Looked up from germline, CDR1 is SGDLS and CDR2 is YYNGEE. This CDR3 spans 17 amino acids. V dropped 0 bases and J dropped 5; count of bases not matched to a gene: 10. The CDR3 coding sequence is TGTGCCAGCAGCGTAGGTCTTGGGACAGGGGCTGGGGAGACCCAGTACTTC. It encodes CASSVGLGTGAGETQYF.